This is a list of T cell receptor beta chains from one sample in a study of graft-versus-host responses after intestinal transplantation. Data came from immunoSEQ multiplex PCR; TCRdb stores just in-frame clones and leaves some out. The sample lists 20,000 to 25,000 clones, less than 40% occurring once. Sequencing used alloreactive CD8+ T cells from a mixed lymphocyte reaction culture, obtained before intestinal transplant. The receptors derive from a human patient who received an intestinal transplant. The CDR3 runs from the conserved cysteine through the conserved F or W. A D gene is named only where the DNA matches it firmly. Only part of the rows carry a size: once, few, many, or a class if the clone is expanded.

J gene: TRBJ2-1; clone size: -; D gene: TRBD2; V gene: TRBV4-1; CDR3 protein: CASSPPGLAEWEYNEQFF; CDR3 DNA: TGCGCCAGCAGCCCCCCGGGACTAGCGGAGTGGGAATACAATGAGCAGTTCTTC
J gene: TRBJ2-6; clone size: -; D gene: -; V gene: TRBV5-4; CDR3 protein: CASSSQGDGANVLTF; CDR3 DNA: TGTGCCAGCAGCTCTCAGGGAGACGGGGCCAACGTCCTGACTTTC
J gene: TRBJ1-4; clone size: -; D gene: -; V gene: TRBV28; CDR3 protein: CATHSGRDFRENEKLFF; CDR3 DNA: TGTGCCACCCATTCGGGCCGGGACTTCAGGGAAAATGAAAAACTGTTTTTT
J gene: TRBJ2-6; clone size: -; D gene: -; V gene: TRBV30; CDR3 protein: CAWSVGFRRLSGANVLTF; CDR3 DNA: TGTGCCTGGAGTGTAGGTTTCCGGCGGCTCTCTGGGGCCAACGTCCTGACTTTC
J gene: TRBJ2-5; clone size: -; D gene: TRBD2; V gene: TRBV7-9; CDR3 protein: CASSSSSGGTRETQYF; CDR3 DNA: TGTGCCAGCAGCTCCTCTAGCGGGGGGACACGGGAGACCCAGTACTTC
J gene: TRBJ1-1; clone size: -; D gene: TRBD1; V gene: TRBV28; CDR3 protein: CASSLMTGGWNTEAFF; CDR3 DNA: TGTGCCAGCAGTTTAATGACAGGGGGGTGGAACACTGAAGCTTTCTTT
J gene: TRBJ2-5; clone size: -; D gene: TRBD1; V gene: TRBV28; CDR3 protein: CASRPGQGVDETQYF; CDR3 DNA: TGTGCCAGCAGGCCCGGACAGGGAGTCGACGAGACCCAGTACTTC
J gene: TRBJ2-1; clone size: few; D gene: -; V gene: TRBV2; CDR3 protein: CASRGGPYNEQFF; CDR3 DNA: TGTGCCAGCAGAGGGGGACCGTACAATGAGCAGTTCTTC
J gene: TRBJ1-1; clone size: -; D gene: -; V gene: TRBV19; CDR3 protein: CASSIGGLEAFF; CDR3 DNA: TGTGCCAGTAGTATAGGAGGATTAGAAGCTTTCTTT
J gene: TRBJ2-1; clone size: -; D gene: -; V gene: TRBV5-6; CDR3 protein: CASSWEGVSEQFF; CDR3 DNA: TGTGCCAGCAGCTGGGAGGGGGTGAGTGAGCAGTTCTTC
J gene: TRBJ2-2; clone size: -; D gene: TRBD2; V gene: TRBV5-4; CDR3 protein: CASSQEGLAGGELFF; CDR3 DNA: TGTGCCAGCAGCCAAGAGGGACTAGCGGGAGGGGAGCTGTTTTTT
J gene: TRBJ2-7; clone size: -; D gene: -; V gene: TRBV20-1; CDR3 protein: CSARGRTVQYF; CDR3 DNA: TGCAGTGCTAGAGGACGGACAGTGCAGTACTTC
J gene: TRBJ2-1; clone size: -; D gene: -; V gene: TRBV27; CDR3 protein: CASSLSSRNEQFF; CDR3 DNA: TGTGCCAGCAGTTTATCGAGCCGCAATGAGCAGTTCTTC
J gene: TRBJ2-7; clone size: few; D gene: -; V gene: TRBV7-9; CDR3 protein: CASSSDNFKYF; CDR3 DNA: TGTGCCAGCAGCTCCGACAACTTTAAGTACTTC
J gene: TRBJ1-1; clone size: -; D gene: -; V gene: TRBV6-6; CDR3 protein: CASSWRGNTEAFF; CDR3 DNA: TGTGCCAGCAGTTGGCGGGGGAACACTGAAGCTTTCTTT
J gene: TRBJ2-3; clone size: -; D gene: -; V gene: TRBV4-3; CDR3 protein: CASSRTGMGTDTQYF; CDR3 DNA: TGCGCCAGCAGTCGTACAGGGATGGGCACAGATACGCAGTATTTT
J gene: TRBJ2-6; clone size: -; D gene: TRBD1; V gene: TRBV7-9; CDR3 protein: CASSLGTVRSGANVLTF; CDR3 DNA: TGTGCCAGCAGCCTCGGGACAGTTCGCTCTGGGGCCAACGTCCTGACTTTC